Each of the 19 T cell receptor beta chains below was sequenced from the same sample in a study of CD8 T cells in ankylosing spondylitis. TCRdb re-called the 5' RACE reads with MiXCR, one entry per CDR3 protein. The repertoire consists of 200,000 or so distinct CDR3 sequences, with 18% occurring once and the leading ten covering roughly 4.5%. Sequencing used blood, either unsorted or a sorted T cell fraction (not recorded which). The receptors shown here come from a male donor under 30 with ankylosing spondylitis or in good health (not recorded which).

This clonotype showed up many times. In DNA form, the CDR3 reads TGCAGTGCTAGCGGGATACGTCCTGAGCAGTTCTTC. Encoded protein: CSASGIRPEQFF. The J gene is TRBJ2-1, the V gene TRBV20-1, with D possibly TRBD2 on 5 matching bases. Looked up from germline, CDR1 is DFQATT and CDR2 is SNEGSKA (reference sequence). With 3 bases removed from V and 9 bases from J, the gap between germline ends came to 12 bases. The CDR3 spans 12 residues.

The V and J genes are TRBV2 and TRBJ2-3; 7 bases map to TRBD2. CDR1 and CDR2 (germline): SNHLY, FYNNEI. The trim removed 7 bases at V and 6 bases at J, leaving 10 bases unmatched. The CDR3 runs to 14 residues. The CDR3 reads CASTGAGVRDTQYF. The CDR3, as DNA: TGTGCCAGCACCGGGGCGGGAGTAAGGGATACGCAGTATTTT. The complete variable domain, with remaining parts taken from reference TRBV2 and TRBJ2-3, reads EPEVTQTPSHQVTQMGQEVILRCVPISNHLYFYWYRQILGQKVEFLVSFYNNEISEKSEIFDDQFSVERPDGSNFTLKIRSTKLEDSAMYFCASTGAGVRDTQYFGPGTRLTVL.

At least ten counts were recorded for this clonotype. The genes are TRBV5-1 and TRBJ2-2; TRBD1 is a possible D gene (5 bases). The V and J ends lost 4 bases and 3 bases respectively, with 19 bases between them. Germline CDR1 and CDR2: SGHRS and YFSETQ. There are 17 residues in the CDR3. The CDR3 DNA follows: TGCGCCAGCAGCAGGACCCCAGGGTTTACTGACACCGGGGAGCTGTTTTTT. It is translated as CASSRTPGFTDTGELFF.

At least ten counts were recorded for this clonotype. The V call is TRBV5-5, the J call TRBJ2-4; 7 bases match TRBD1. Germline V gene data show CDR1 as SGHKS and CDR2 as YYEKEE (reference sequence). This CDR3 is 16 amino acids long. Trimming at V came to 1 base and at J to 6 bases, leaving 10 bases not matched to a gene. The DNA of the CDR3 is TGTGCCAGCAGCTTGTCCCCCGGGACAGCATTAAACATTCAGTACTTC. As protein: CASSLSPGTALNIQYF.

This clonotype was counted many times. Here the CDR3 reads CASSVASGANVLTF. The CDR3 nucleotides read TGTGCCAGCAGTGTAGCCTCTGGGGCCAACGTCCTGACTTTC. The V and J genes are TRBV2 and TRBJ2-6; D call uncertain. Trimming took off 4 bases at V and 0 bases at J, with 4 bases between the two ends. This CDR3 comprises 14 residues. The germline CDR1 and CDR2 sequences are SNHLY and FYNNEI.

This clonotype was recorded many times. The rearrangement uses TRBV10-3 and TRBJ1-5; D gene unclear. V gave up 11 bases and J gave up 0 bases, with 14 bases separating them. The germline gives CDR1 ENHRY, CDR2 SYGVKD. The CDR3 covers 14 residues. In DNA, the CDR3 is TGTGCCTCCGAGGCGGATTATAGCAATCAGCCCCAGCATTTT. Encoded protein: CASEADYSNQPQHF.

This clonotype showed up many times. The V call is TRBV12-3 or TRBV12-4, the J call TRBJ2-3; weak D call: TRBD1 (6 bases). Trimming removed 6 bases from V and 6 bases from J, with 10 bases in between. The CDR3 loop spans 12 amino acids. CDR3 in DNA: TGTGCCAGCAGCAGGGGCCAGGATACGCAGTATTTT. It encodes CASSRGQDTQYF.

This clonotype was seen many times. The chain links TRBV7-9 to TRBJ2-1; no clear D. The CDR3 contains 14 residues. The germline V gene has CDR1 SEHNR and CDR2 FQNEAQ (reference sequence). Trimming left V 7 bases short and J 6 bases short, with 16 bases between. The CDR3 DNA follows: TGTGCCAGCAACCCAGTCGGGTCAAGCAATGAGCAGTTCTTC. Translated: CASNPVGSSNEQFF.

This clonotype was observed many times. V usage is TRBV4-2 and J usage is TRBJ2-7; D is uncertain. The V gene lost 8 bases and the J gene lost 4 bases, with 21 bases spanning the gap. The CDR3 has 15 amino acids. The germline V gene has CDR1 LGHNA and CDR2 YNFKEQ. The CDR3 sequence is CASREFGGPQYEQYF. The CDR3 DNA reads as TGTGCCAGCCGAGAATTCGGTGGGCCGCAGTACGAGCAGTACTTC.

In this sample, this clonotype turned up many times. The chain recombines TRBV29-1 with TRBJ1-4, with D hard to call. V lost 7 bases and J lost 0, with 15 bases in between. CDR3 length: 15 residues. The germline gives CDR1 SQVTM, CDR2 ANQGSEA. The CDR3 DNA sequence: TGCAGCGCCCGATTTGTATCCGCAACTAATGAAAAACTGTTTTTT. Protein sequence: CSARFVSATNEKLFF.

Ten or more counts support this clonotype. J is TRBJ2-1 and V is TRBV12-3 or TRBV12-4; D is unresolved. The CDR3 contains 14 residues. Deletions cut 6 bases from V and 5 bases from J, with 14 bases between. CDR3 nucleotide sequence: TGTGCCAGCAGGACGTGGGCCGTAAACAATGAGCAGTTCTTC. This translates into CASRTWAVNNEQFF.

This clonotype was seen many times. The CDR3 DNA follows: TGTGCCAGCAGTTCTCGAGTACAGGGGAGTCAGCCCCAGCATTTT. Translated, it gives CASSSRVQGSQPQHF. This chain links TRBV12-3 or TRBV12-4 with TRBJ1-5; 7 nucleotides line up with TRBD1. The CDR3 sequence is 15 residues long. With 4 bases clipped from V and 6 bases from J, the junction kept 9 bases outside the gene matches.

In this sample, this clonotype turned up many times. The chain couples TRBV9 to TRBJ1-2; D is uncertain. V was pared by 0 bases and J by 4 bases, with 4 bases between. This CDR3 has 12 residues. CDR1 and CDR2 from the germline V gene are SGDLS and YYNGEE. The CDR3 spells CASSVGGYGYTF. CDR3 DNA: TGTGCCAGCAGCGTAGGAGGCTATGGCTACACCTTC.

This clonotype was counted a few times. The genes are TRBV5-5 and TRBJ1-1; D is perhaps TRBD1 (5 bases). V lost 5 bases and J 1 base, leaving 12 bases between the germline ends. The CDR3 has 14 amino acids. Germline V gene sequence: CDR1 SGHKS, CDR2 YYEKEE (reference sequence). The CDR3 nucleotides read TGTGCCAGCAGTAGGGACCCTCAGAACACTGAAGCTTTCTTT. Translation: CASSRDPQNTEAFF.

At least ten counts were recorded for this clonotype. The chain employs TRBV5-5 and TRBJ2-7, with D perhaps matching TRBD1 (5 bases). This CDR3 spans 15 amino acids. V was cut by 3 bases and J by 2 bases, with 15 bases left in between. Germline V gene sequence: CDR1 SGHKS, CDR2 YYEKEE (reference sequence). CDR3 sequence reads: CASSSSGHLTYEQYF. CDR3 in DNA: TGTGCCAGCAGCTCCTCCGGACACCTAACCTACGAGCAGTACTTC.

This clonotype showed up many times. J is TRBJ2-7 and V is TRBV20-1; D may be TRBD1 (5 bases). The CDR3 spans 11 residues. Trimming left V 6 bases short and J 3 bases short, with 9 bases between. The V gene's germline CDR1 is DFQATT and CDR2 SNEGSKA (reference sequence). CDR3 DNA sequence: TGCAGTGCGCGTAGGGGCTACGAGCAGTACTTC. This encodes CSARRGYEQYF.

This clonotype was seen more than once but under ten times. The chain combines TRBV12-3 or TRBV12-4 with TRBJ2-5; 11 bases are a match to TRBD1. After removal of 10 bases from V and 5 bases from J, the junction contained 9 bases not matched to a gene. The CDR3 spans 14 residues. In nucleotides, the CDR3 is TGTGCCACCCTACGGACAGGGGGCTTGGAGACCCAGTACTTC. It specifies CATLRTGGLETQYF.

This chain uses TRBV11-2 with TRBJ2-1; no definite D call. V was trimmed by 1 base and J by 1 base, leaving 8 bases between them. This CDR3 is built from 15 residues. Germline values: CDR1 SGHAT, CDR2 FQNNGV. The CDR3 coding sequence is TGTGCCAGCAGCTTAGGGGGTGAGTCCTACAATGAGCAGTTCTTC. Translating gives CASSLGGESYNEQFF.

This clonotype was counted many times. The rearrangement links TRBV12-3 or TRBV12-4 to TRBJ2-1, with 7 bases aligning to TRBD1. The ends lost 6 bases at V and 5 bases at J; junction bases unmatched: 4. The CDR3 has 13 amino acids. CDR3 sequence: CASRTGADNEQFF. The CDR3 coding sequence is TGTGCCAGCAGAACAGGGGCGGACAATGAGCAGTTCTTC.